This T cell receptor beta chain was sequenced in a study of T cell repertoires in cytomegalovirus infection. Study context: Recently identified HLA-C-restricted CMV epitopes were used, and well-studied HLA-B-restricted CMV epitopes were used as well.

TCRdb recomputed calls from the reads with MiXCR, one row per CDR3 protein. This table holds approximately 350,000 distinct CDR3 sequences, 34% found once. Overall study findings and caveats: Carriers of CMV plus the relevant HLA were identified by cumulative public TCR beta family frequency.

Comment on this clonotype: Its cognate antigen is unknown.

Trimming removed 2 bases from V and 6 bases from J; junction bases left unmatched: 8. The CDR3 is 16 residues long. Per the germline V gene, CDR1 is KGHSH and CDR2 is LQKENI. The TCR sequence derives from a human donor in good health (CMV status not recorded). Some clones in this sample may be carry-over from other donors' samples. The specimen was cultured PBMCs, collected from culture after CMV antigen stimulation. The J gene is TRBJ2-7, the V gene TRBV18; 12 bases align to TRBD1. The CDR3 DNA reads TGTGCCAGCTCACCATTCCGGGACAGGGGGCTCGGCGAGCAGTACTTC. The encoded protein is CASSPFRDRGLGEQYF.